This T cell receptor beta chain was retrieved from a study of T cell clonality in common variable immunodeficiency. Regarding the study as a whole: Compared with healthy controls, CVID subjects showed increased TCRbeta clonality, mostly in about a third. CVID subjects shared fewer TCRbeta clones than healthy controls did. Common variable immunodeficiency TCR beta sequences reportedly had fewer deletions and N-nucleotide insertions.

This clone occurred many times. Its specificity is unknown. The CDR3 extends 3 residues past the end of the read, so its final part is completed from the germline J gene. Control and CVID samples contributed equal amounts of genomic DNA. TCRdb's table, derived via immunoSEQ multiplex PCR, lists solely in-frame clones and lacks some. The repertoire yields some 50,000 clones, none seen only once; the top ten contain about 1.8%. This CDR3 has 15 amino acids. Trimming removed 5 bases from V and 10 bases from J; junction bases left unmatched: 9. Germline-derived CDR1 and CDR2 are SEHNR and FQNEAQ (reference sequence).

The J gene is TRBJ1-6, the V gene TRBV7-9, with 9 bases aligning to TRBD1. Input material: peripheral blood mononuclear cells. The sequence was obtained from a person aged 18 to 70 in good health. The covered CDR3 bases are TGTGCCAGCAGCCCTCTCGGGACAGGGTTCTCACCC. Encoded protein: CASSPLGTGFSP. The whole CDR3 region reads CASSPLGTGFSPLHF.